This T cell receptor beta chain was observed in a study of T cells in localized non-small cell lung cancer. The V and J ends lost 0 bases and 9 bases respectively, with 12 bases between them. The germline V gene encodes CDR1 MGHRA and CDR2 YSYEKL. The CDR3 loop spans 14 amino acids. Study outcomes and limitations: Uninvolved adjacent lung showed higher T cell clonality than tumor. The study sequenced only one region of the tumor. As a result, intratumor heterogeneity could not be excluded and remains possible. A higher density of T cells in blood coincided with extended overall survival. Adjacent lung had a median roughly 61 of the 100 largest tumor clones.

The protocol was immunoSEQ multiplex PCR, while the TCRdb copy is restricted to in-frame clones and leaves out a portion. The table lists fewer than 40,000 clones, approximately 86% of them singletons, with 15% to 20% in the top ten. With regard to this clone: Its antigen is unidentified.

The chain couples TRBV4-1 to TRBJ1-5; D is unclear. The TCR comes from a man aged 40 to 70 with stage III lung adenocarcinoma. Sequences were derived from peripheral blood mononuclear cells, sampled before any cancer treatment. The CDR3 protein is CASSQEGGKGPQHF. The DNA of the CDR3 is TGCGCCAGCAGCCAAGAAGGTGGGAAAGGGCCCCAGCATTTT.